This TCR beta chain was retrieved from a study of cytomegalovirus exposure and HLA in healthy donors. The germline gives CDR1 MNHNS, CDR2 SASEGT. There are 13 residues in the CDR3. Notes on this clone: Its antigen is still unknown.

Measured with immunoSEQ multiplex PCR; TCRdb has only the in-frame clones, and not every one. This repertoire shows over 200,000 clones, just over 85% found once; its top ten account for over 2.5%. Study-level results: Researchers catalogued approximately 170 TCR beta chains as cytomegalovirus-associated. Subsequent analysis revealed that first-cohort TCR clusters tended to co-occur in the roughly 120 validation repertoires.

This rearrangement joins TRBV6-1 to TRBJ2-7, with D perhaps matching TRBD2 (5 bases). The sequence was obtained from a woman under 30 in good health and CMV-seronegative. The specimen was PBMCs. The CDR3 DNA sequence: TGTTCCATCGTCGCCCGGGGAGCCTACGAGCAGTACTTC. Translation: CSIVARGAYEQYF.